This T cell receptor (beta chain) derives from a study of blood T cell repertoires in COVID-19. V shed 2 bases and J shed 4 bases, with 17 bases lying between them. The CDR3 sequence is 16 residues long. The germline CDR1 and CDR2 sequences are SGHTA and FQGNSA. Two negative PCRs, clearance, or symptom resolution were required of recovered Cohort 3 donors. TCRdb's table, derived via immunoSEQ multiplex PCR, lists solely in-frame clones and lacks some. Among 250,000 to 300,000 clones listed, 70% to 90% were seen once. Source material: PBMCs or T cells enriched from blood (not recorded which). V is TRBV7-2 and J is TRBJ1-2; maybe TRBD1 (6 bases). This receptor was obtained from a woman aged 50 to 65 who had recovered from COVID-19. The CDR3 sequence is CASSLIGGPAGYGYTF. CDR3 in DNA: TGTGCCAGCAGCTTAATTGGGGGCCCGGCAGGCTATGGCTACACCTTC.